Shown below are 31 T cell receptor beta chains from a single sample sequenced in a study of T-cell reconstitution after alpha-beta-depleted transplantation in children. Preparation of the TCRbeta library involved a method that used unique molecular identifiers. TCRdb itself ran the PCR reads through MiXCR, one entry per CDR3 protein. The sample consists of roughly 150,000 distinct CDR3 sequences, over 8.5% of them appearing once. The material was PBMCs, obtained before TCRalphabeta/CD19-depleted stem cell transplant. The source is a boy aged 2-9 years with acute myeloid leukemia, due to receive a stem cell transplant.

There are many counts of this clonotype. This chain joins TRBV30 and TRBJ2-1; possibly TRBD1 or TRBD2 for D (6 bases each). In germline, CDR1 is GTSNPN, CDR2 SVGIG (reference sequence). V was shortened by 5 bases and J by 5 bases, with 22 bases between the two germline ends. This CDR3 contains 16 residues. This chain's CDR3 is CAWLPGARGRHNEQFF. The CDR3 coding sequence is TGTGCCTGGTTACCAGGGGCGCGGGGCCGACACAATGAGCAGTTCTTC.

A word on this clonotype: The junction differs from germline at one of its ends, possibly a read error. The chain employs TRBV20-1 and TRBJ2-1; D remains ambiguous. CDR1 is DFQATT, CDR2 SNEGSKA, per germline (reference sequence). The CDR3 is made up of 16 amino acids. The CDR3 DNA sequence: TGCTGTGCTAGAGATAGTACGACCTTCTCCTACAATGAGCAGTTCTTC. Protein product: CCARDSTTFSYNEQFF.

The chain is built from TRBV20-1 and TRBJ2-7, with 10 bases identical to TRBD1. The CDR3 consists of 19 residues. The J segment lost 3 bases and the V segment lost 6 bases, leaving 23 bases of the junction unmatched. CDR1 and CDR2 (germline): DFQATT, SNEGSKA (reference sequence). The CDR3, as DNA: TGCAGTGCCCCGGCTCCGGGACAGGGGCCAACCGGTAACCTCTACGAGCAGTACTTC. Translated, it gives CSAPAPGQGPTGNLYEQYF.

In this sample, this clonotype turned up many times. V gene TRBV21-1 combines with J gene TRBJ2-7; the table's D call, TRBD1, has no DNA check behind it. TRBV21-1 is classified as a pseudogene. The CDR3 sequence is 14 residues long. CDR3 sequence: CASSSRDGYYEQYV. The CDR3 nucleotides read TGTGCCAGCAGCTCCCGGGACGGTTACTACGAGCAGTACGTC.

This clonotype has ten or more counts. The rearrangement links TRBV20-1 to TRBJ1-2; 10 bases are a match to TRBD1. Germline trimming cut 1 base from V and 8 bases from J; bases unmatched to any gene: 4. Per germline, CDR1 DFQATT and CDR2 SNEGSKA (reference sequence). The CDR3 consists of 13 residues. CDR3 residues: CSARVGTGEGYTF. CDR3 bases: TGCAGTGCTAGAGTGGGGACAGGGGAAGGCTACACCTTC.

This clonotype was seen at least ten times. The J gene is TRBJ2-6, the V gene TRBV6-1; possible D gene TRBD1, 6 bases. This CDR3 is 13 amino acids long. Trimming shortened V by 8 bases and J by 8 bases, and 13 bases separated the two germline ends. Germline-derived CDR1 and CDR2 are MNHNS and SASEGT. The CDR3 reads CASQGPGTNVLTF. The CDR3, as DNA: TGTGCCAGCCAGGGGCCCGGAACCAACGTCCTGACTTTC.

In this sample, this clonotype turned up many times. The chain recombines TRBV6-2 or TRBV6-3 with TRBJ2-1; D remains ambiguous. Between the trimmed V and J ends, which lost 6 bases and 9 bases, there was a span of 12 bases. Germline values: CDR1 MNHEY, CDR2 SVGEGT. The CDR3 length is 12 residues. CDR3 DNA: TGTGCCAGCAGCTTAGACTTGGCTGAGCAGTTCTTC. Its translation: CASSLDLAEQFF.

This clonotype was observed at least ten times. The chain is built from TRBV7-2 and TRBJ2-3, with TRBD2 identical over 7 bases. The germline V gene has CDR1 SGHTA and CDR2 FQGNSA. The CDR3 is made up of 16 amino acids. V lost 1 base, J lost 5 bases, and 9 bases stayed unmatched. This CDR3 is CASSLGLAPEGDTQYF. The CDR3 DNA follows: TGTGCCAGCAGCTTAGGACTAGCCCCCGAGGGAGATACGCAGTATTTT.

At least ten counts were recorded for this clonotype. This sequence joins TRBV9 and TRBJ2-6; no firm D call. Looked up from germline, CDR1 is SGDLS and CDR2 is YYNGEE. This CDR3 contains 14 residues. The V gene lost 4 bases and the J gene lost 2 bases, with 7 bases spanning the gap. The CDR3, as DNA: TGTGCCAGCAGCTATGATCCTGGGGCCAACGTCCTGACTTTC. It translates to CASSYDPGANVLTF.

This clonotype was seen at least ten times. V and J are TRBV5-1 and TRBJ1-1, with D possibly matching TRBD1 (6 bases). The CDR3 has 14 amino acids. V was trimmed by 4 bases and J by 5 bases, leaving 15 bases between them. CDR1 and CDR2 (germline): SGHRS, YFSETQ. CDR3 DNA: TGCGCCAGCAGCCTGACAGGAATTGGAACTGAAGCTTTCTTT. It translates to CASSLTGIGTEAFF. Looking up the rest from reference TRBV5-1 and TRBJ1-1 gives the full variable domain: KAGVTQTPRYLIKTRGQQVTLSCSPISGHRSVSWYQQTPGQGLQFLFEYFSETQRNKGNFPGRFSGRQFSNSRSEMNVSTLELGDSALYLCASSLTGIGTEAFFGQGTRLTVV.

The rearrangement uses TRBV5-1 and TRBJ2-7; 8 nucleotides agree with TRBD1. Germline CDR1 SGHRS, CDR2 YFSETQ. The length of the CDR3 is 14 residues. Here the CDR3 reads CAISLTGASYEQYV. DNA of the CDR3: TGCGCCATCAGCTTGACAGGGGCCTCCTACGAGCAGTACGTC.

In this sample, this clonotype turned up many times. The chain couples TRBV12-3 or TRBV12-4 to TRBJ1-1; D might be TRBD1 (5 bases). The CDR3 spans 13 residues. The V end was cut by 3 bases, the J end by 5 bases, with 10 bases between. The chain's CDR3 is CASSFGGWTEAFF. The CDR3 DNA sequence: TGTGCCAGCAGTTTCGGGGGATGGACTGAAGCTTTCTTT.

In its sample, this clonotype was seen many times. At one of its ends the junction is not consistent with the germline gene, which may arise from a read error. The chain links TRBV7-7 to TRBJ2-5; D may be TRBD2 (6 bases). The CDR3 covers 15 residues. Germline-derived CDR1 and CDR2 are SSHAT and FNYEAQ (reference sequence). CDR3 loop: CASSPFLGGQETQYF. DNA of the CDR3: TGTGCTAGCAGCCCGTTTTTGGGGGGCCAAGAGACCCAGTACTTC.

This clonotype was seen at least ten times. The gene calls are TRBV7-8 and TRBJ2-1; possible D gene TRBD2, 6 bases. The CDR3 length is 17 residues. Trimming shortened V by 2 bases and J by 8 bases, and 22 bases separated the two germline ends. Per the germline V gene, CDR1 is SGHVS and CDR2 is FQNEAQ. CDR3 residues: CASSLISGVGPNDEQFF. The CDR3 nucleotides are TGTGCCAGCAGCTTAATCTCGGGAGTTGGCCCTAACGATGAGCAGTTCTTC.

The chain employs TRBV19 and TRBJ1-1; possible D gene TRBD1, 5 bases. Trimming shortened V by 10 bases and J by 5 bases, and 14 bases separated the two germline ends. Germline CDR1 LNHDA, CDR2 SQIVND (reference sequence). The CDR3 loop spans 12 amino acids. CDR3 in amino acids: CATQWGGTEAFF. DNA of the CDR3: TGTGCCACCCAGTGGGGGGGAACTGAAGCTTTCTTT.

The table lists this clonotype with many counts. The chain joins TRBV4-1 to TRBJ1-2, with 9 bases matching TRBD1. The CDR3 length is 17 residues. Germline V lookup: CDR1 MGHRA, CDR2 YSYEKL. J gave up 0 bases and V 5 bases, and 10 bases lay outside the gene matches. In nucleotides, the CDR3 is TGCGCCAGCAGCAAAGTGGGACAGGGCAATGCTAACTATGGCTACACCTTC. It yields the protein CASSKVGQGNANYGYTF.

Ten or more counts support this clonotype. The CDR3 coding sequence is TGTGCCAGCAGCTTGCGGGAGGGAGCAGATACGCAGTATTTT. This translates into CASSLREGADTQYF. The rearrangement links TRBV5-4 to TRBJ2-3; 8 nucleotides align to TRBD2. The CDR3 spans 14 residues. Germline values: CDR1 SGHNT, CDR2 YYREEE (reference sequence). With 1 base clipped from V and 4 bases from J, the junction kept 2 bases outside the gene matches.

The chain joins TRBV20-1 to TRBJ2-5; 10 bases are a match to TRBD1. V was clipped by 6 bases and J by 1 base; unmatched bases: 8. Germline CDR1 and CDR2: DFQATT and SNEGSKA (reference sequence). This CDR3 is 15 amino acids long. CDR3 amino acids: CSAEGTGERQETQYF. The CDR3 coding sequence is TGCAGTGCGGAAGGGACAGGGGAGCGCCAAGAGACCCAGTACTTC.

There are many counts of this clonotype. The chain has TRBV20-1 and TRBJ2-1; D might be TRBD2 (7 bases). Between the trimmed V and J ends, which lost 6 bases and 7 bases, there was a span of 22 bases. The CDR3 is 15 residues long. Germline CDR1 DFQATT, CDR2 SNEGSKA (reference sequence). The CDR3 nucleotides read TGCAGTGCCCACAGGGAGGGTGTGTTTATAAATGAGCAGTTCTTC. This encodes CSAHREGVFINEQFF.

This clonotype was detected many times. The chain combines TRBV6-1 with TRBJ1-1; the D gene is possibly TRBD1 (5 bases). With 3 bases removed from V and 6 bases from J, the gap between germline ends came to 17 bases. The CDR3 is made up of 15 amino acids. The V gene's germline CDR1 is MNHNS and CDR2 SASEGT. The CDR3 loop reads CASSEPGRGRAEAFF. In DNA, the CDR3 is TGTGCCAGCAGTGAGCCCGGGAGGGGTAGGGCTGAAGCTTTCTTT.

This clonotype has ten or more counts. The DNA for the CDR3 is TGCGCCAGCAGCTTGGGTGGGGGGGGCACTGAAGCTTTCTTT. Encoded protein: CASSLGGGGTEAFF. The chain combines TRBV5-1 with TRBJ1-1, with D tentatively TRBD1 (5 bases). This CDR3 has 14 residues. The V and J ends lost 0 bases and 4 bases respectively, with 10 bases between them. Germline CDR1 is SGHRS and CDR2 is YFSETQ.

In its sample, this clonotype was seen once. A much larger clonotype is one base distant, so this may be a read error. The CDR3 protein is CSAPSGVSYEQCF. The CDR3 DNA reads as TGCAGTGCCCCCTCCGGGGTATCCTACGAGCAGTGCTTC. The chain has TRBV20-1 and TRBJ2-7, with D tentatively TRBD2 (5 bases). The CDR3 runs to 13 residues. The germline V gene has CDR1 DFQATT and CDR2 SNEGSKA (reference sequence).

This clonotype came up many times. V is TRBV7-2 and J is TRBJ2-5; D is ambiguous. Germline assignment: CDR1 SGHTA and CDR2 FQGNSA. The V end was cut by 2 bases, the J end by 4 bases, with 5 bases between. The CDR3 is made up of 12 amino acids. The CDR3, as DNA: TGTGCCAGCAGCTTACTAACAGAGACCCAGTACTTC. Its translation: CASSLLTETQYF.

The table lists this clonotype with many counts. The V call is TRBV5-1, the J call TRBJ1-5, with 8 bases identical to TRBD1. Losses at the gene ends were 0 bases for V and 6 bases for J; bases not matched to a gene: 8. This CDR3 has 16 amino acids. CDR1 and CDR2 (germline): SGHRS, YFSETQ. CDR3 loop: CASSLDGTGASQPQHF. Written as DNA, the CDR3 is TGCGCCAGCAGCTTGGACGGGACAGGCGCTTCTCAGCCCCAGCATTTT.

The chain carries TRBV6-6 and TRBJ2-2, with D hard to call. The CDR3 extends over 12 amino acids. Germline CDR1 is MNHNY and CDR2 is SVGAGI (reference sequence). Trimming removed 7 bases from V and 6 bases from J, with 9 bases in between. CDR3 in amino acids: CASKDSPGELFF. The CDR3 DNA reads as TGTGCCAGCAAGGATAGTCCCGGGGAGCTGTTTTTT.

This clonotype came up many times. The chain's CDR3 is CASSSRLAEPYEQYF. CDR3 nucleotide sequence: TGTGCCAGCAGCTCCCGACTAGCGGAACCCTACGAGCAGTACTTC. The chain has TRBV7-8 and TRBJ2-7; 9 bases align to TRBD2. Germline lookup yields CDR1 SGHVS and CDR2 FQNEAQ. CDR3 length: 15 amino acids. The ends lost 4 bases at V and 2 bases at J; junction bases unmatched: 6.

Many counts were recorded for this clonotype. This chain links TRBV20-1 with TRBJ2-1; 8 bases align to TRBD2. Trimming took 3 bases from V and 8 from J; bases not matched to a gene: 9. Germline loops: CDR1 DFQATT, CDR2 SNEGSKA (reference sequence). The CDR3 totals 14 residues. This CDR3 is CSASLLERGYEQFF. Written as DNA, the CDR3 is TGCAGTGCTAGTTTACTGGAGCGGGGGTATGAGCAGTTCTTC.

This clonotype was observed at least ten times. The chain carries TRBV29-1 and TRBJ1-1; D unresolved. CDR3 length: 13 amino acids. Germline lookup yields CDR1 SQVTM and CDR2 ANQGSEA. V was shortened by 6 bases and J by 0 bases, with 11 bases between the two germline ends. The CDR3 nucleotides are TGCAGCGTGTGCAGTTCCGTGAACACTGAAGCTTTCTTT. Protein product: CSVCSSVNTEAFF.

This clonotype was recorded at least ten times. The rearrangement links TRBV6-5 to TRBJ2-7; a possible D gene is TRBD1 (6 bases). The germline CDR1 and CDR2 sequences are MNHEY and SVGAGI. The ends were cut back, 2 bases at V and 3 bases at J, with 17 bases in the middle. The CDR3 runs to 16 residues. The CDR3 coding sequence is TGTGCCAGCAGTTACCGGTCGCAGGGGCGGCACTACGAGCAGTACTTC. Encoded protein: CASSYRSQGRHYEQYF.

This clonotype appeared many times. This chain connects TRBV7-2 to TRBJ1-5; D unclear. In germline, CDR1 is SGHTA, CDR2 FQGNSA. V lost 2 bases and J lost 6, with 11 bases in between. This CDR3 is 14 amino acids long. CDR3 bases: TGTGCCAGCAGCTTACTGGGTATACGTCAGCCCCAGCATTTT. This gives the protein CASSLLGIRQPQHF. Using reference TRBV7-2 and TRBJ1-5 for the parts outside the CDR3, the full variable domain is GAGVSQSPSNKVTEKGKDVELRCDPISGHTALYWYRQSLGQGLEFLIYFQGNSAPDKSGLPSDRFSAERTGGSVSTLTIQRTQQEDSAVYLCASSLLGIRQPQHFGDGTRLSIL.

In its sample, this clonotype was seen many times. This chain links TRBV20-1 with TRBJ2-3, with D hard to call. CDR3 length: 13 amino acids. Trimming shortened V by 3 bases and J by 2 bases, and 9 bases separated the two germline ends. CDR1 DFQATT and CDR2 SNEGSKA come from the germline V gene (reference sequence). The CDR3 protein is CSASRKSTDTQYF. The CDR3 DNA reads TGCAGTGCTAGTAGGAAATCCACAGATACGCAGTATTTT.